This TCR beta chain appears in the sequencing data of a study of human T cells and chemical hapten exposure. Regarding the study as a whole: Patch test score showed a positive correlation with PT1 expanded TCR counts.

This clonotype was observed many times. Its target is not known. TCRdb re-called the RACE reads through MiXCR, storing one row per CDR3 protein. The profile shows tens of thousands of distinct CDR3 sequences, approximately 11% of them singletons. Time point in this sample: patch test 2, 6 weeks after DPC sensitization. As for treatment: therapeutic diphenylcyclopropenone sensitization with weekly scalp DPC. V dropped 4 bases and J dropped 5 bases, with 17 bases sitting between them. This CDR3 has 16 residues. This sample comprised whole blood, obtained in connection with sensitization to the hapten diphenylcyclopropenone (DPC). This TCR was sampled from a man aged 40-50 years with alopecia areata. Some clones in this sample may be carry-over from other donors' samples. The chain has TRBV12-3 or TRBV12-4 and TRBJ2-2; maybe TRBD1 (6 bases). DNA of the CDR3: TGTGCCAGCAGTTCCTTACAGGGTGGTGGAACCGGGGAGCTGTTTTTT. Amino acid sequence: CASSSLQGGGTGELFF.